What follows is one TCR beta chain and its context. These data are taken from a study of T cells of healthy individuals. Trimming removed 6 bases at V and 6 bases at J, with 16 bases between. The CDR3 extends over 14 amino acids. Looked up from germline, CDR1 is LGHDT and CDR2 is YNNKEL (reference sequence). MiXCR, applied by TCRdb to the 5' RACE reads, yields one record per CDR3 protein. The sample comprises some 100,000 distinct CDR3 sequences, about 16% of which are singletons, and about 6% rests with the top ten. This chain links TRBV3-1 with TRBJ2-3; maybe TRBD2 (5 bases). This receptor was taken from a human donor in good health. Here the CDR3 reads CASSLGLLTDTQYF. The CDR3 nucleotides read TGTGCCAGCAGTCTCGGACTTTTGACGGATACGCAGTATTTT.